This record concerns one T cell receptor beta chain sequence. Its target is not known. V was pared by 1 base and J by 4 bases, with 5 bases between. Germline assignment: CDR1 SEHNR and CDR2 FQNEAQ (reference sequence). This CDR3 is 14 amino acids long. This sample was included in a study of PD-1 blockade in classical Hodgkin lymphoma. After autologous stem cell transplantation all patients relapsed, and prior brentuximab vedotin exposure differed between cohorts. Study observations and caveats: Significantly greater TCR diversity emerged by C4D1 in CD4+ cells but not CD8+ cells.

Data came from immunoSEQ multiplex PCR; TCRdb stores just in-frame clones and leaves some out. The table shows approximately 27,000 clones, with around 84% occurring only once. The receptor's source is a human donor with classical Hodgkin lymphoma. This chain connects TRBV7-9 to TRBJ2-6; no firm D call. The sequencing here drew on peripheral blood mononuclear cells (PBMCs), taken at baseline. The CDR3 loop is CASSLVTGANVLTF. The CDR3 DNA reads TGTGCCAGCAGCTTAGTAACAGGGGCCAACGTCCTGACTTTC.